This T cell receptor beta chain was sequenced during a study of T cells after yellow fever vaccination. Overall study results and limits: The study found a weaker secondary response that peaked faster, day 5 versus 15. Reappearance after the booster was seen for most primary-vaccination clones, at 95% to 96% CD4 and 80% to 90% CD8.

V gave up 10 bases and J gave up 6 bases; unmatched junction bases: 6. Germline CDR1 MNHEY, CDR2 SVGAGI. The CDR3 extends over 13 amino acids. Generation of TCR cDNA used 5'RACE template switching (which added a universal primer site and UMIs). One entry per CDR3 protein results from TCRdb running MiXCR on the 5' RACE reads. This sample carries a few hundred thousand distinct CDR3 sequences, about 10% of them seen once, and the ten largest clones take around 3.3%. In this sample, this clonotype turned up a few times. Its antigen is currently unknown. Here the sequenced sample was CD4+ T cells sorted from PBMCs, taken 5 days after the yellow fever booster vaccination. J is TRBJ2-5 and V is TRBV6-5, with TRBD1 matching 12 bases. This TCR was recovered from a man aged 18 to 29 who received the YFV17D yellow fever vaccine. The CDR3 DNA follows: TGTGCCACCGGGACAGGGGGCCTAAAGACCCAGTACTTC. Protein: CATGTGGLKTQYF.